Below, one TCR beta chain is given with its context. Its antigen remains unidentified. The sample originates from a study of long-term antiretroviral therapy in people with HIV. In the study overall: The earliest samples predate the 2015 immediate-ART recommendation by about a decade. Overall study findings and caveats: Collection of the blood took place between the mid-2000s and the late 2010s. The ART regimens in use then may have been less effective than current ones.

The CDR3 extends over 15 amino acids. With 1 base clipped from V and 2 bases from J, the junction kept 4 bases outside the gene matches. Germline loops: CDR1 SGHTA, CDR2 FQGTGA. Samples were assayed with immunoSEQ v3.0 at survey level. The table came from immunoSEQ multiplex PCR; TCRdb's copy has only in-frame clones and leaves some out. The table lists approximately 25,000 clones, roughly four fifths of them singletons. The chain recombines TRBV7-3 with TRBJ2-7; TRBD1 matches at 8 bases. This sequence was found in a man aged 18 to 30 with HIV. The material sequenced was unsorted PBMCs, taken 0.8 years before starting antiretroviral therapy. The CDR3 sequence is CASSLIAGGAYEQYF. The CDR3 nucleotides read TGTGCCAGCAGCTTAATAGCAGGGGGCGCCTACGAGCAGTACTTC.